This TCR beta chain was sequenced during a study of Ad26.COV2.S vaccination and SARS-CoV-2 variants (dated by TCRdb to the early 2020s). Study-level background: Vaccine-arm donors were drawn from COV1001, a multicentre, randomized, double-blind, placebo-controlled phase I-IIa trial of Ad26.COV2.S in healthy adults. Sequencing of the TCRbeta repertoire served to evaluate the specificity and breadth of SARS-CoV-2-reactive T cell receptors following Ad26.COV2.S vaccination. Ad26.COV2.S was administered intramuscularly at 5 x 10^10 or 1 x 10^11 viral particles, either as a single shot or as two shots given 56 days apart. Throughout the experiments and outcome assessment, investigators stayed blinded to trial group allocation. Participants in the trial were split at random into five groups of five each, receiving low-dose or high-dose Ad26.COV2.S once or twice, or else placebo on both occasions. The TCR-sequenced set comprised approximately 30 samples: approximately 19 Ad26.COV2.S vaccine recipients, 5 placebo recipients and 8 SARS-CoV-2 convalescent individuals. Results and caveats for the whole study, not just this receptor: The authors noted that total T cell responses may have been underestimated by the TCR breadth and depth analyses. After vaccination, substantial breadth of spike-specific CD8+ and CD4+ T cell responses was reported. Vaccine and placebo recipients had comparable non-spike TCR breadth, which fits with the vaccine containing only spike. The study was not powered for comparison of responses between vaccine doses or regimens. Compared with placebo recipients, Ad26.COV2.S recipients showed higher spike-specific TCR breadth (P = 0.0014).

TCRbeta CDR3 regions were sequenced with the immunoSEQ Assay. After extraction, genomic DNA underwent amplification by bias-controlled multiplex PCR, followed by high-throughput sequencing. The authors' pipeline ran thus. To quantify the absolute abundance of every unique TCRbeta CDR3 region, sequences were collapsed and filtered. T cell fraction was estimated by normalizing TCRbeta template counts to usable DNA, which was measured by amplifying reference genes present in all nucleated cells. Repertoire TCRs were annotated as SARS-CoV-2-specific by exact matching of V gene, CDR3 amino acid sequence and J gene to a known reactive TCR set. The reference SARS-CoV-2 TCR set was derived from MIRA and filtered for enrichment in COVID-19-positive ImmuneCODE repertoires, a step that removed public or cross-reactive TCRs. Drawing on the MIRA antigens, annotated TCRs were analysed further at the level of specific ORF or position within ORF. Breadth was defined as the number of annotated unique rearrangements divided by the total number of unique productive rearrangements, and depth was defined as the summed frequency of the annotated unique rearrangements. Two-sided Wilcoxon rank-sum tests were applied when comparing TCR breadth between groups. The source is immuneACCESS, and TCRdb retained only in-frame sequences with V and J called. Part of the clones is not carried over; for the studies checked, unresolved V genes explain less than half of this, and the remainder is unexplained. V and J calls plus clone size are reproduced from that table; the DNA served to infer D and trimming. The sample table contains roughly 500,000 clones; only one count was recorded for nearly 90% of them. Jointly, the top ten make up approximately 2.5% of the sample.

The sample's treatment or condition label, in plain terms: around 19 received Ad26.COV2.S at low or high dose, single or two shots; roughly five received placebo; per-sample allocation not given. For vaccine and placebo recipients, the sequenced repertoires came from samples collected on day 63 after the first injection. Cohort 1b enrolled about two dozen adults aged 18-55 years at a single site in Boston, USA, between 29 July and 7 August 2020. Ad26.COV2.S was a replication-incompetent adenovirus type 26 vector that expressed a prefusion-stabilized SARS-CoV-2 spike protein derived from the original Wuhan strain. From its cysteine to its phenylalanine, the CDR3 spans 15 amino acids. CDR3 DNA is the only sequence kept; it has 45 bases, read in frame from the first base. CDR1 and CDR2 are drawn from the germline V gene: LGHNA, YSLEER. Deletion took 1 base off V and 3 bases off J, with a span of 9 bases between the germline ends.

As regards this clone: Its antigen target is currently unknown. The input lacks base qualities; no much larger clone sits a single base away.

The receptor was isolated from a person between 18 and 65 years old who received the Ad26.COV2.S COVID-19 vaccine or a placebo. Here the sequenced sample was peripheral blood, taken in a trial of Ad26.COV2.S vaccine versus placebo. The chain employs TRBV4-3 and TRBJ1-4; the D gene is possibly TRBD1, with 5 bases matching. The CDR3 protein: CASSQGGRPNEKLFF. The DNA sequence is given as TGCGCCAGCAGCCAAGGGGGACGACCTAATGAAAAACTGTTTTTT.